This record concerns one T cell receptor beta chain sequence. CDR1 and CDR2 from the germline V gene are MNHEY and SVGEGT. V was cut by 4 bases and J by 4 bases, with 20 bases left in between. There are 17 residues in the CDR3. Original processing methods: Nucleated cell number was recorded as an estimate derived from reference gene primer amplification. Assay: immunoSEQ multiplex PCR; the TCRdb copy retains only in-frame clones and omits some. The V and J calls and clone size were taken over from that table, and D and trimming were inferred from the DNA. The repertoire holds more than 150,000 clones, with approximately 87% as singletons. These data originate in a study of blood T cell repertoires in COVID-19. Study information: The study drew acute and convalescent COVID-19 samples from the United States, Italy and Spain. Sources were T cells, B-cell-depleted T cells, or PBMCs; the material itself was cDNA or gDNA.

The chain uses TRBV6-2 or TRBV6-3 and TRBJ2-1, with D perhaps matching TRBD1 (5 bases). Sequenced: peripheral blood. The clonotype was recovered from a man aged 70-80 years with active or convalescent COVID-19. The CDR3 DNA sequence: TGTGCCAGCAGTTTAGGGGCATCTCTATCCCCTTACAATGAGCAGTTCTTC. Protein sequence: CASSLGASLSPYNEQFF.